This entry is about one T cell receptor beta chain. Method: immunoSEQ multiplex PCR; TCRdb's copy keeps in-frame clones and lacks some. The sample gives more than 65,000 clones, around 85% of which show up once; about 0.83% is in the top ten. This specimen comes from a study of OX40 agonist ivuxolimab in advanced cancers. Study background: Earlier treatment with anti-PD-1, anti-PD-L1 or anti-CTLA-4 was permitted, and roughly 40% had received some.

Germline V CDR1 and CDR2: MNHEY, SMNVEV (reference sequence). The CDR3 has 15 residues. The V and J ends lost 4 bases and 1 base, in that order; junction bases with no gene match: 6. The starting material was CD4+ or CD8+ T cells sorted from blood, obtained in a trial of the OX40 agonist ivuxolimab. The genes are TRBV27 and TRBJ1-1; 7 nucleotides align to TRBD1. This sequence originates from an adult with an advanced solid tumor such as melanoma, head and neck, liver or kidney cancer. The CDR3 sequence: CASSSQTGENTEAFF. CDR3 in DNA: TGTGCCAGCAGTTCCCAAACAGGGGAGAACACTGAAGCTTTCTTT.